This TCR beta chain originates from a study of regulatory and conventional T cells in RAG deficiency. Blood CD4+ CD25-high CD127-low regulatory T cells supplied the genomic DNA template. CDR3 length equals 16 residues. Looked up from germline, CDR1 is SGHRS and CDR2 is YFSETQ. With 4 bases clipped from V and 7 bases from J, the junction kept 12 bases outside the gene matches. Profiled with immunoSEQ multiplex PCR; TCRdb holds only in-frame clones, not every one. The sample holds 7,500 to 10,000 clones, approximately 95% seen once. These data also featured in a second study, about regulatory T cells. As that study records: The PCR used 52 TRBV and 13 TRBJ primers.

The source is a human donor in good health. The chain combines TRBV5-1 with TRBJ2-1; 9 positions match TRBD1. The sequenced material came from CD127- CD25+ CD4+ Tregs sorted from blood. Here the CDR3 reads CASSLLLGTGRNEQFF. For the CDR3, the DNA is TGCGCCAGCAGCCTACTCCTCGGGACAGGGAGAAATGAGCAGTTCTTC.